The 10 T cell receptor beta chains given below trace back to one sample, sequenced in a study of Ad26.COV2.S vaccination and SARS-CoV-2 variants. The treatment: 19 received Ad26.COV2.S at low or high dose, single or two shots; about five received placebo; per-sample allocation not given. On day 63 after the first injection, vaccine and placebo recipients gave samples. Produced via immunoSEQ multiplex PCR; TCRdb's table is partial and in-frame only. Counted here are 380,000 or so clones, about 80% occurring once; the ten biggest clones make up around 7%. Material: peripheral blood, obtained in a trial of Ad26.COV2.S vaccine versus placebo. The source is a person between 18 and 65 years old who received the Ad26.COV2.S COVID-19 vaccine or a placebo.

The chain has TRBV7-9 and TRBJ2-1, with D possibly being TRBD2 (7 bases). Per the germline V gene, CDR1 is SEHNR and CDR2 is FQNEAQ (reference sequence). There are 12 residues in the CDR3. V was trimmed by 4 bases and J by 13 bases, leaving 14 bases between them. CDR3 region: CASSSGRGTQFF. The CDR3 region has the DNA TGTGCCAGCAGCTCGGGGAGGGGGACTCAGTTCTTC.

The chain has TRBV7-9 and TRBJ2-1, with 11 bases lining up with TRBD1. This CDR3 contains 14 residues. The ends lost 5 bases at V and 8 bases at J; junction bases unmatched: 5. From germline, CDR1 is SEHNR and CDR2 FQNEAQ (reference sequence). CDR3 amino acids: CASSGTGGRDEQFF. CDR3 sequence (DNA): TGTGCCAGCAGCGGGACAGGGGGTCGGGATGAGCAGTTCTTC.

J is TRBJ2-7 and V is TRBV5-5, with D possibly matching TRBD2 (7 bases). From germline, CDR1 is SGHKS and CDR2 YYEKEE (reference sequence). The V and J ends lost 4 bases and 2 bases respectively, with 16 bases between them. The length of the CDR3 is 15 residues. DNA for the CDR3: TGTGCCAGCAGCCGCACGGGGGGCCAAACCTACGAGCAGTACTTC. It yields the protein CASSRTGGQTYEQYF.

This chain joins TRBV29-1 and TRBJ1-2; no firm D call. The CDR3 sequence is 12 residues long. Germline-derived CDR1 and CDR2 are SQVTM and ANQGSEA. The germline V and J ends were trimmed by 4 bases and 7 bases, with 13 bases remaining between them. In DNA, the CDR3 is TGCAGCGTTGTTCGGGGTGGTGGTGGCTACACCTTC. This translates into CSVVRGGGGYTF.

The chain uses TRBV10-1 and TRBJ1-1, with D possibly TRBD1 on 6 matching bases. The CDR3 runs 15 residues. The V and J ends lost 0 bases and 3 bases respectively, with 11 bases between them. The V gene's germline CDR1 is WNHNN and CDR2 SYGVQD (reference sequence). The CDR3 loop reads CASSESVAGDTEAFF. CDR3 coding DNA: TGCGCCAGCAGTGAGTCGGTGGCAGGGGACACTGAAGCTTTCTTT.

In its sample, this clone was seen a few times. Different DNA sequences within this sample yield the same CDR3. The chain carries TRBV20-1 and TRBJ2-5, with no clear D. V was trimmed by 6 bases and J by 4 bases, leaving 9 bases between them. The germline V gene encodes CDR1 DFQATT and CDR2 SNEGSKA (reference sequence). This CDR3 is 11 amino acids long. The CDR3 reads CSAPWGETQYF. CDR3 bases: TGCAGTGCGCCCTGGGGAGAGACCCAGTACTTC.

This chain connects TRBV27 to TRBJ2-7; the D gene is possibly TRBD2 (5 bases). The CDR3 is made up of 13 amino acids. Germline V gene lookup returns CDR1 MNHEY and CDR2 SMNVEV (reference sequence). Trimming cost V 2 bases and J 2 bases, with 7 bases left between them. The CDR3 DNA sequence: TGTGCCAGCAGTTTACTAGCCACCTACGAGCAGTACTTC. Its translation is CASSLLATYEQYF.

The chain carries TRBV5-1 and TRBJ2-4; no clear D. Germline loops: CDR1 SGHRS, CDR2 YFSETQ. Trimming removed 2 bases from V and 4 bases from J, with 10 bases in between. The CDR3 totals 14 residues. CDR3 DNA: TGCGCCAGCAGCTTAGTTCACACTAAAAACATTCAGTACTTC. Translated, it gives CASSLVHTKNIQYF.

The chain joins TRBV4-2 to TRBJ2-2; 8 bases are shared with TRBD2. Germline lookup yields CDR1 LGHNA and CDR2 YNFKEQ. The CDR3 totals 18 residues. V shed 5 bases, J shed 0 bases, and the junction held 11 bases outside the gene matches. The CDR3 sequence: CASSSPSGGFANTGELFF. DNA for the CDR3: TGTGCCAGCAGCTCTCCCAGCGGGGGCTTCGCGAACACCGGGGAGCTGTTTTTT.

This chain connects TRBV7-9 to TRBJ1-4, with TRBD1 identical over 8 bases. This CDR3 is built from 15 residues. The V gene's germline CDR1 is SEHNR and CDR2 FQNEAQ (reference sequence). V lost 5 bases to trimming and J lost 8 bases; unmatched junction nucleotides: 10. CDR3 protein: CASSRRQGAGEKLFF. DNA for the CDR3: TGTGCCAGCAGCCGGAGGCAGGGGGCAGGAGAAAAACTGTTTTTT.